The next 3 T cell receptor beta chains were all read from a single sample in a study of blood T cell repertoires in COVID-19. Sequencing was performed with immunoSEQ multiplex PCR; in TCRdb, only in-frame clones are kept and a portion is missing. The sample holds about 140,000 clones, 70% to 80% seen once. Sequencing was carried out using peripheral blood. These receptors all stem from a woman between 50 and 59 years old with active or convalescent COVID-19.

This clone was seen only once. The rearrangement joins TRBV5-1 to TRBJ1-3, with D unclear. CDR3 length equals 13 residues. The V gene lost 0 bases and the J gene lost 8 bases, with 9 bases spanning the gap. The V gene's germline CDR1 is SGHRS and CDR2 YFSETQ. This CDR3 reads CASSLAGKDTIYF. The CDR3 DNA reads as TGCGCCAGCAGCTTGGCGGGGAAAGACACCATATATTTT.

The chain joins TRBV29-1 to TRBJ1-1, with D tentatively TRBD1 (5 bases). There are 12 residues in the CDR3. The V gene's germline CDR1 is SQVTM and CDR2 ANQGSEA. The V end lost 7 bases, the J end lost 4 bases, and 13 bases lay between the germline ends. CDR3 residues: CSGTLLTTEAFF. CDR3 nucleotide sequence: TGCAGCGGGACACTACTAACCACTGAAGCTTTCTTT.

The chain has TRBV7-9 and TRBJ1-6; 10 nucleotides align to TRBD1. The V and J ends lost 0 bases and 7 bases, in that order; junction bases with no gene match: 3. The CDR3 is made up of 16 amino acids. Germline V CDR1 and CDR2: SEHNR, FQNEAQ (reference sequence). CDR3 residues: CASSLALGQGNSPLHF. The CDR3 DNA reads TGTGCCAGCAGCTTAGCCCTGGGACAGGGGAATTCACCCCTCCACTTT.